This T cell receptor beta chain was found in a study of regulatory T cells in long-lasting Graves disease. Study findings and constraints: TRBV28, TRBJ1-2 and TRBJ2-5 emerged as the favored segments in persistent disease. Between persistent patients, about 2,700 public clonotypes were shared, exceeding the roughly 1,000 shared between new patients. Having few samples may have compromised the accuracy. TCR diversity was lower in persistent than newly diagnosed Graves' disease.

Sample time point: persistent/refractory GD, antithyroid drugs over 5 years with positive TRAb. Extracted PBMC RNA gave rise to the TCR library. Remarks on this clonotype: Its target is unknown.

Assembly of TCR beta libraries relied on iRepertoire HTBI primers together with Arm-PCR of CDR3 regions. MiXCR, applied by TCRdb to the multiplex PCR reads, yields one record per CDR3 protein. The sample yields about 660,000 distinct CDR3 sequences, approximately 31% seen once. V lost 4 bases, J lost 10 bases, and 15 bases stayed unmatched. The germline V gene encodes CDR1 SEHNR and CDR2 FQNEAQ (reference sequence). The CDR3 extends over 15 amino acids. This chain joins TRBV7-9 and TRBJ1-2; 7 bases are shared with TRBD1. The sequence came from a female donor with Graves disease. The sequencing used peripheral blood mononuclear cells (PBMCs), collected when the disease was refractory, from a patient treated with antithyroid drugs. The CDR3, as DNA: TGTGCCAGCAGCTCCCCAAGGGGGCCGAAGGGGTCCTACACCTTC. It is translated as CASSSPRGPKGSYTF.